This TCR beta chain appears in the sequencing data of a study of cytomegalovirus exposure and HLA in healthy donors. TCRdb keeps only in-frame clones here, not all; method: immunoSEQ multiplex PCR. The top ten clones hold over 8.5% of a sample with about 150,000 clones, roughly nine tenths of them seen once. Germline loops: CDR1 MGHRA, CDR2 YSYEKL. The CDR3 is 16 residues long. J lost 7 bases, V lost 2 bases, and 11 bases had no gene match. Sequences were obtained from PBMCs. The receptor's source is a woman younger than 30 in good health and CMV-seropositive. This chain joins TRBV4-1 and TRBJ2-1, with 7 bases lining up with TRBD2. In DNA form, the CDR3 reads TGCGCCAGCAGCCAATTGACCGGGGGGTTAGGAAATGAGCAGTTCTTC. Its protein product is CASSQLTGGLGNEQFF.